One and the same sample provided the 2 T cell receptor beta chains below, sequenced in a study of blood T cell repertoires in COVID-19. TCRdb's table, derived via immunoSEQ multiplex PCR, lists solely in-frame clones and lacks some. Of some 78,000 clones listed, approximately 90% are singletons. The sequenced sample was peripheral blood. The receptors come from a man in his 70s with active or convalescent COVID-19.

J is TRBJ1-1 and V is TRBV4-1; the match to TRBD1 covers 7 bases. The CDR3 is made up of 16 amino acids. Germline V gene sequence: CDR1 MGHRA, CDR2 YSYEKL. V lost 3 bases, J lost 1 base, and 8 bases stayed unmatched. CDR3 loop: CASSHVAGQQNTEAFF. For the CDR3, the DNA is TGCGCCAGCAGCCATGTAGCGGGACAGCAGAACACTGAAGCTTTCTTT.

The chain joins TRBV6-5 to TRBJ2-7; 8 nucleotides agree with TRBD2. Germline CDR1 and CDR2: MNHEY and SVGAGI. The J segment lost 3 bases and the V segment lost 6 bases, leaving 10 bases of the junction unmatched. This CDR3 has 15 amino acids. The CDR3: CASRYKPGLDYEQYF. CDR3 DNA sequence: TGTGCCAGCAGATATAAACCGGGACTAGACTACGAGCAGTACTTC.